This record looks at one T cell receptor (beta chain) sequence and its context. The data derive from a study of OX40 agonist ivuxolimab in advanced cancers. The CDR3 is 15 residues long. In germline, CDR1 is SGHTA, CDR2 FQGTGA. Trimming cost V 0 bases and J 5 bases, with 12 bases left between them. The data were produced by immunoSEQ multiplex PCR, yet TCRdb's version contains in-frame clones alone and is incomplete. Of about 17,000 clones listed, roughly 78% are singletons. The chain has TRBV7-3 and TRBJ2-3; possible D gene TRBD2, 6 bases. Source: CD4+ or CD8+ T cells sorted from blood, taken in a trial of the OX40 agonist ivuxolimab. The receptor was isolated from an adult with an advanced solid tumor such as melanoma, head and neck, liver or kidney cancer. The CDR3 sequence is CASSLTYGSGDTQYF. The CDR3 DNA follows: TGTGCCAGCAGCTTAACGTACGGTAGCGGAGATACGCAGTATTTT. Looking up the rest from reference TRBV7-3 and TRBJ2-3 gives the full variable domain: GAGVSQTPSNKVTEKGKYVELRCDPISGHTALYWYRQSLGQGPEFLIYFQGTGAADDSGLPNDRFFAVRPEGSVSTLKIQRTERGDSAVYLCASSLTYGSGDTQYFGPGTRLTVL.